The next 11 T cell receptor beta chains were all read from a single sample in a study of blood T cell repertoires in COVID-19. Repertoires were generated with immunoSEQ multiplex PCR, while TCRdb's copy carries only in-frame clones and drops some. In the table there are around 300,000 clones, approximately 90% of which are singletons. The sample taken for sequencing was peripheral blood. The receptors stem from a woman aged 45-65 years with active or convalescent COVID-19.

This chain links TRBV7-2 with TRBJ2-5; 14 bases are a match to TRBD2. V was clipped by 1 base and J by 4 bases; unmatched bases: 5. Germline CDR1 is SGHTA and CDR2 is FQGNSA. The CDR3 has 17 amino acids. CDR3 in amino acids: CASSLGTSGGPRETQYF. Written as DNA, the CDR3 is TGTGCCAGCAGCTTAGGGACTAGCGGGGGGCCCCGAGAGACCCAGTACTTC.

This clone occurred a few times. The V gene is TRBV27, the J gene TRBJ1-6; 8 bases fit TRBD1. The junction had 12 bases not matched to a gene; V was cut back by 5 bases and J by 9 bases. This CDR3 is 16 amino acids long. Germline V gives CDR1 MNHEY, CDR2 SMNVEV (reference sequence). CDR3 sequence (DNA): TGTGCCAGCAGTGTGACACAGGGGGTAATAAGTTCACCCCTCCACTTT. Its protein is CASSVTQGVISSPLHF.

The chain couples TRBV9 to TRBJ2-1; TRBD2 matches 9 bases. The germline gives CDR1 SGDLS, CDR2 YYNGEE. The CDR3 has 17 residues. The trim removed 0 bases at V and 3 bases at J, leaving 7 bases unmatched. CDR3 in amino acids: CASSVANAGGGYNEQFF. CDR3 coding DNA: TGTGCCAGCAGCGTAGCCAACGCGGGAGGGGGCTACAATGAGCAGTTCTTC.

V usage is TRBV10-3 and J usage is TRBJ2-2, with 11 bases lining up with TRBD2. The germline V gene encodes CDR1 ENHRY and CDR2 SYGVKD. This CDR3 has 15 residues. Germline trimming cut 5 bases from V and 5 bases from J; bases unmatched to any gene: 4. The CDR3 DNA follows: TGTGCCATCAGTTCCGGGACTAGCGGAACCGGGGAGCTGTTTTTT. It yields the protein CAISSGTSGTGELFF.

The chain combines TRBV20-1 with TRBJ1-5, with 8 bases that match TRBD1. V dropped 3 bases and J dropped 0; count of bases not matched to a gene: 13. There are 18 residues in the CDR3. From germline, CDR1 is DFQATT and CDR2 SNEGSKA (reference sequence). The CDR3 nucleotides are TGCAGTGCTAGTCGGGCGACCCCGGGACAGGATAGCAATCAGCCCCAGCATTTT. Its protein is CSASRATPGQDSNQPQHF.

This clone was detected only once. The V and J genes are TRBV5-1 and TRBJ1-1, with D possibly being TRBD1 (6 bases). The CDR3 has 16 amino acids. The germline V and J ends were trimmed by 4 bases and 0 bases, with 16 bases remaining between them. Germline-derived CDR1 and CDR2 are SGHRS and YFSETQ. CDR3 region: CASSTAGTNMNTEAFF. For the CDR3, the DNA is TGCGCCAGCAGCACGGCCGGGACAAACATGAACACTGAAGCTTTCTTT. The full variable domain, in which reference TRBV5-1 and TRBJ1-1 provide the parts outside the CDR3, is KAGVTQTPRYLIKTRGQQVTLSCSPISGHRSVSWYQQTPGQGLQFLFEYFSETQRNKGNFPGRFSGRQFSNSRSEMNVSTLELGDSALYLCASSTAGTNMNTEAFFGQGTRLTVV.

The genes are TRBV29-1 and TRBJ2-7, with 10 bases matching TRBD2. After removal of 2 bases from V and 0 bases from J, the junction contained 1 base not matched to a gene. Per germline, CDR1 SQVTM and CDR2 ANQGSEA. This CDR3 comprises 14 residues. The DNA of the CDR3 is TGCAGCGTTGAAACTAGCGGGGCCTCCTACGAGCAGTACTTC. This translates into CSVETSGASYEQYF.

The CDR3 DNA is TGCAGTGCTAGTCAGTTACTAGCGGGCACAGATACGCAGTATTTT. Translating gives CSASQLLAGTDTQYF. The V and J genes are TRBV20-1 and TRBJ2-3; 8 bases match TRBD2. Germline V gene data show CDR1 as DFQATT and CDR2 as SNEGSKA (reference sequence). The trim removed 3 bases at V and 1 base at J, leaving 6 bases unmatched. There are 15 residues in the CDR3.

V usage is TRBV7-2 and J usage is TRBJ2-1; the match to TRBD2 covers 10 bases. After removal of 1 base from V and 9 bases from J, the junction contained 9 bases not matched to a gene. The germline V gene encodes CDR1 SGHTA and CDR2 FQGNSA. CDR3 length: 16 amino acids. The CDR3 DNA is TGTGCCAGCAGCTTAGGAGGGGGACTAGCGTCGGGTGAGCAGTTCTTC. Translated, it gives CASSLGGGLASGEQFF. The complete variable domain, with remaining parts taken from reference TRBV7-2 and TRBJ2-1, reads GAGVSQSPSNKVTEKGKDVELRCDPISGHTALYWYRQSLGQGLEFLIYFQGNSAPDKSGLPSDRFSAERTGGSVSTLTIQRTQQEDSAVYLCASSLGGGLASGEQFFGPGTRLTVL.

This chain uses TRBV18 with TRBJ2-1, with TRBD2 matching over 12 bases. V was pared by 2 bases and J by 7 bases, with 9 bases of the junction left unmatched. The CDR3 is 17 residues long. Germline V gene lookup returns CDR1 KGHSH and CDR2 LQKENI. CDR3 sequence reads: CASSPDLAGGLTNEQFF. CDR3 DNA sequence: TGTGCCAGCTCACCAGATCTAGCGGGGGGGCTGACAAATGAGCAGTTCTTC.

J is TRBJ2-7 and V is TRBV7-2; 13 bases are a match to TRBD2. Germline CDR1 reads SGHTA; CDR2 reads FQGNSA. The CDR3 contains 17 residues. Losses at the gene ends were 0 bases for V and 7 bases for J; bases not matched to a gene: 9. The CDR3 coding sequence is TGTGCCAGCAGCTTAGCAGGGCGGACTAGCGGGAGTCAAGAGCAGTACTTC. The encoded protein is CASSLAGRTSGSQEQYF.